This T cell receptor (beta chain) was recovered during a study of blood T cell repertoires in COVID-19. Profiled with immunoSEQ multiplex PCR; TCRdb holds only in-frame clones, not every one. There are hundreds of thousands of clones in the sample; 86% occur only once, and approximately 2.1% lies in the top ten. The CDR3 covers 14 residues. V dropped 8 bases and J dropped 9 bases, with 20 bases sitting between them. In germline, CDR1 is MNHEY, CDR2 SMNVEV (reference sequence). This sequence joins TRBV27 and TRBJ2-4; D possibly corresponds to TRBD1 (6 bases). Sequenced input: PBMCs or T cells enriched from blood (not recorded which). The source of this sequence is a woman aged 45-65 years who had recovered from COVID-19. In DNA form, the CDR3 reads TGTGCCAGCTACGCCTCGGCAGGGGAGAGCATTCAGTACTTC. It yields the protein CASYASAGESIQYF.